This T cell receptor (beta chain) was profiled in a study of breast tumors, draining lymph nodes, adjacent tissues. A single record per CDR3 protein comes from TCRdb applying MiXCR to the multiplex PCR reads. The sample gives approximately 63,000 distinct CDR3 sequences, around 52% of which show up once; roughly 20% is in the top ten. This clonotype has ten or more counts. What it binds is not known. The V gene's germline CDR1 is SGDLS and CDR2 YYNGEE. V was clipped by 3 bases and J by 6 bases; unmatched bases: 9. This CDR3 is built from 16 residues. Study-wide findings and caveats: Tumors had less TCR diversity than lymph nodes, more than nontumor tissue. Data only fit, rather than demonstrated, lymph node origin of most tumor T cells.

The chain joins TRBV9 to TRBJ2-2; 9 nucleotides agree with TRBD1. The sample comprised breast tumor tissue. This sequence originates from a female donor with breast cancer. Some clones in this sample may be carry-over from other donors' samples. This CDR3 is CASSEWGQGVSGELFF. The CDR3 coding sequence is TGTGCCAGCAGCGAGTGGGGACAGGGTGTGTCCGGGGAGCTGTTTTTT.